These 32 T cell receptor beta chains share one sample of origin, sequenced in a study of blood T cell repertoires in COVID-19. Assay: immunoSEQ multiplex PCR; the TCRdb copy retains only in-frame clones and omits some. The data show about 87,000 clones, 75% to 90% seen once. The sample consisted of peripheral blood. The receptors here all came from an elderly woman with active COVID-19.

The chain links TRBV18 to TRBJ2-2, with D perhaps TRBD2 (5 bases). The CDR3 sequence is 15 residues long. CDR1 and CDR2 from the germline V gene are KGHSH and LQKENI. With 3 bases removed from V and 4 bases from J, the gap between germline ends came to 12 bases. CDR3 nucleotide sequence: TGTGCCAGCTCACCCGGAACGGCGGGCACCGGGGAGCTGTTTTTT. This encodes CASSPGTAGTGELFF.

The rearrangement links TRBV18 to TRBJ2-1; D not resolved. Germline-derived CDR1 and CDR2 are KGHSH and LQKENI. This CDR3 is 16 amino acids long. The V end lost 0 bases, the J end lost 3 bases, and 12 bases lay between the germline ends. The CDR3 is CASSPPTKPLYNEQFF. Written as DNA, the CDR3 is TGTGCCAGCTCACCACCAACCAAGCCTCTCTACAATGAGCAGTTCTTC.

The count of this clone is one. Written as DNA, the CDR3 is TGTGCCAGCAGTTTACTCACGACTGCGAGCGGGTCTACAGATACGCAGTATTTT. This gives the protein CASSLLTTASGSTDTQYF. The V and J genes are TRBV27 and TRBJ2-3; perhaps TRBD2 as D (6 bases). Trimming cost V 2 bases and J 3 bases, with 21 bases left between them. Germline assignment: CDR1 MNHEY and CDR2 SMNVEV (reference sequence). CDR3 length: 18 amino acids.

A remark on this clone: Other DNA sequences from this sample encode an identical CDR3 as well. The chain has TRBV7-2 and TRBJ2-7; 10 bases fit TRBD2. This CDR3 region has 14 residues. Germline CDR1 reads SGHTA; CDR2 reads FQGNSA. The ends lost 3 bases at V and 3 bases at J; junction bases unmatched: 2. Written as DNA, the CDR3 is TGTGCCAGCAGCTTTCGGACTAGCGGCTACGAGCAGTACTTC. This encodes CASSFRTSGYEQYF. Complete variable domain (other parts from reference TRBV7-2 and TRBJ2-7): GAGVSQSPSNKVTEKGKDVELRCDPISGHTALYWYRQSLGQGLEFLIYFQGNSAPDKSGLPSDRFSAERTGGSVSTLTIQRTQQEDSAVYLCASSFRTSGYEQYFGPGTRLTVT.

The chain carries TRBV4-2 and TRBJ2-2; D remains unclear. The germline gives CDR1 LGHNA, CDR2 YNFKEQ. The CDR3 covers 15 residues. V was trimmed by 5 bases and J by 1 base, leaving 11 bases between them. CDR3 in amino acids: CASSARKQNTGELFF. In DNA form, the CDR3 reads TGTGCCAGCAGCGCCCGTAAGCAGAACACCGGGGAGCTGTTTTTT.

The V gene is TRBV18, the J gene TRBJ2-1, with 9 bases lining up with TRBD2. The V and J ends lost 6 bases and 9 bases, in that order; junction bases with no gene match: 12. CDR1 and CDR2 (germline): KGHSH, LQKENI. This CDR3 has 15 residues. The CDR3 DNA reads as TGTGCCAGCTCGAGCATGGGCCTAGCGGGAACTGAGCAGTTCTTC. Translating gives CASSSMGLAGTEQFF.

V usage is TRBV28 and J usage is TRBJ2-5, with 10 bases identical to TRBD1. V lost 5 bases, J lost 5 bases, and 8 bases stayed unmatched. CDR1 is MDHEN, CDR2 SYDVKM, per germline. The CDR3 is 15 residues long. The CDR3 DNA is TGTGCCAGCAGTCCGTGGACAGGGGGAGCGGAGACCCAGTACTTC. It translates to CASSPWTGGAETQYF. Together with reference TRBV28 and TRBJ2-5, the CDR3 gives the full variable domain: DVKVTQSSRYLVKRTGEKVFLECVQDMDHENMFWYRQDPGLGLRLIYFSYDVKMKEKGDIPEGYSVSREKKERFSLILESASTNQTSMYLCASSPWTGGAETQYFGPGTRLLVL.

This clone was observed a few times. V gene TRBV7-2 combines with J gene TRBJ1-2, with unresolved D. The germline V gene has CDR1 SGHTA and CDR2 FQGNSA. The V end was cut by 4 bases, the J end by 8 bases, with 17 bases between. There are 14 residues in the CDR3. For the CDR3, the DNA is TGTGCCAGCAGCTCCGCTCTAGCGGATTCGGGCTACACCTTC. Its translation is CASSSALADSGYTF.

This clone came up once. This CDR3 is CASSQAGAGYEQYF. Written as DNA, the CDR3 is TGTGCCAGCAGCCAGGCGGGGGCTGGGTACGAGCAGTACTTC. The rearrangement uses TRBV6-2 or TRBV6-3 and TRBJ2-7; TRBD2 is a possible D gene (7 bases). CDR3 length: 14 residues. Germline loops: CDR1 MNHEY, CDR2 SVGEGT. V was cut by 6 bases and J by 4 bases, with 16 bases left in between.

The genes are TRBV24-1 and TRBJ2-1; 11 bases agree with TRBD2. V shed 3 bases, J shed 1 base, and the junction held 10 bases outside the gene matches. The CDR3 loop spans 19 amino acids. Germline-derived CDR1 and CDR2 are KGHDR and SFDVKD. DNA for the CDR3: TGTGCCACCAGTGATATAGGGACTAGCGGACTTCTTTCCTACAATGAGCAGTTCTTC. Encoded protein: CATSDIGTSGLLSYNEQFF.

This clone was seen a handful of times. J is TRBJ1-3 and V is TRBV11-2; D is possibly TRBD1 (5 bases). The CDR3 runs to 15 residues. From germline, CDR1 is SGHAT and CDR2 FQNNGV. V dropped 4 bases and J dropped 3 bases, with 13 bases sitting between them. The CDR3 sequence: CASSSSRGVGNTIYF. CDR3 coding DNA: TGTGCCAGCAGCTCCTCGCGGGGGGTTGGAAACACCATATATTTT. The complete variable domain, with remaining parts taken from reference TRBV11-2 and TRBJ1-3, reads EAGVAQSPRYKIIEKRQSVAFWCNPISGHATLYWYQQILGQGPKLLIQFQNNGVVDDSQLPKDRFSAERLKGVDSTLKIQPAKLEDSAVYLCASSSSRGVGNTIYFGEGSWLTVV.

The J gene is TRBJ2-7, the V gene TRBV27, with a tentative D call TRBD1 (5 bases). Trimming took off 0 bases at V and 2 bases at J, with 8 bases between the two ends. Germline assignment: CDR1 MNHEY and CDR2 SMNVEV (reference sequence). The CDR3 runs to 14 residues. Here the CDR3 reads CASSLSTDPYEQYF. The CDR3 region has the DNA TGTGCCAGCAGTTTATCGACAGACCCCTACGAGCAGTACTTC.

This rearrangement joins TRBV7-3 to TRBJ2-2; the D gene is possibly TRBD1 (6 bases). Germline-derived CDR1 and CDR2 are SGHTA and FQGTGA. This CDR3 has 17 amino acids. V dropped 1 base and J dropped 4 bases, with 16 bases sitting between them. The CDR3 loop reads CASSLRLGASFTGELFF. In nucleotides, the CDR3 is TGTGCCAGCAGCTTAAGGTTGGGGGCGAGTTTCACCGGGGAGCTGTTTTTT.

This chain uses TRBV3-1 (or the pseudogene TRBV3-2) with TRBJ2-2, with TRBD2 matching 10 bases. CDR1 and CDR2 (germline): LGHDT, YNNKEL (reference sequence). The CDR3 consists of 17 residues. The trim removed 1 base at V and 7 bases at J, leaving 9 bases unmatched. The CDR3 is CASSQVWASGRGGELFF. The CDR3 region has the DNA TGTGCCAGCAGCCAAGTGTGGGCTAGCGGGAGAGGCGGGGAGCTGTTTTTT.

This clone was seen a few times. J is TRBJ1-1 and V is TRBV5-6; D remains unclear. This CDR3 contains 14 residues. Trimming took 2 bases from V and 2 from J, leaving 10 bases between them. In germline, CDR1 is SGHDT, CDR2 YYEEEE. CDR3 DNA sequence: TGTGCCAGCAGCTTAAGCCCGATCAACACTGAAGCTTTCTTT. This gives the protein CASSLSPINTEAFF. The entire variable domain, with the rest obtained from reference TRBV5-6 and TRBJ1-1, is as follows: DAGVTQSPTHLIKTRGQQVTLRCSPKSGHDTVSWYQQALGQGPQFIFQYYEEEERQRGNFPDRFSGHQFPNYSSELNVNALLLGDSALYLCASSLSPINTEAFFGQGTRLTVV.

The V call is TRBV3-1 (or the pseudogene TRBV3-2), the J call TRBJ2-3; 11 positions match TRBD1. The germline CDR1 and CDR2 sequences are LGHDT and YNNKEL (reference sequence). The trim removed 1 base at V and 3 bases at J, leaving 3 bases unmatched. This CDR3 comprises 16 residues. The CDR3, as DNA: TGTGCCAGCAGCCAAGGGACAGGGGGCTGGACAGATACGCAGTATTTT. The encoded protein is CASSQGTGGWTDTQYF.

CDR3 region: CASSPRTGGNTEAFF. CDR3 DNA: TGTGCCAGCAGCCCGAGGACAGGAGGGAACACTGAAGCTTTCTTT. This sequence joins TRBV3-1 (or the pseudogene TRBV3-2) and TRBJ1-1; 7 nucleotides align to TRBD1. CDR3 length: 15 amino acids. Looked up from germline, CDR1 is LGHDT and CDR2 is YNNKEL (reference sequence). V shed 4 bases and J 1 base; nucleotides not matched to a gene: 6.

There are a few counts of this clone. The chain uses TRBV6-1 and TRBJ1-4, with TRBD1 matching over 9 bases. The germline gives CDR1 MNHNS, CDR2 SASEGT. The junction had 5 bases not matched to a gene; V was cut back by 2 bases and J by 7 bases. The CDR3 runs to 15 residues. As DNA, the CDR3 is TGTGCCAGCAGTGAATTTCCGACAGGGGGTGAAAAACTGTTTTTT. This encodes CASSEFPTGGEKLFF.

The rearrangement links TRBV6-1 to TRBJ2-2; 10 positions agree with TRBD2. The CDR3 consists of 19 residues. Germline V lookup: CDR1 MNHNS, CDR2 SASEGT. V lost 2 bases to trimming and J lost 0 bases; unmatched junction nucleotides: 9. The CDR3 region has the DNA TGTGCCAGCAGTGAAAGGGTAGCGGGAGGTTCAACGAACACCGGGGAGCTGTTTTTT. It specifies CASSERVAGGSTNTGELFF.

This chain connects TRBV19 to TRBJ1-5; D remains unclear. The CDR3 is made up of 13 amino acids. Germline CDR1 LNHDA, CDR2 SQIVND (reference sequence). Trimming took 7 bases from V and 6 from J, leaving 13 bases between them. This CDR3 is CASKGAGGQPQHF. As DNA, the CDR3 is TGTGCCAGTAAGGGAGCAGGAGGTCAGCCCCAGCATTTT.

This clone appeared a single time. The CDR3 region is CASSLGTAYYEQYF. CDR3 bases: TGTGCCAGTAGTCTGGGGACAGCTTACTACGAGCAGTACTTC. The chain uses TRBV19 and TRBJ2-7, with 7 bases that match TRBD1. The CDR3 runs 14 residues. Germline V lookup: CDR1 LNHDA, CDR2 SQIVND (reference sequence). V lost 5 bases, J lost 3 bases, and 7 bases stayed unmatched.

The chain uses TRBV3-1 (or the pseudogene TRBV3-2) and TRBJ2-2; a weak D match, TRBD2 (5 bases). CDR3 length equals 14 residues. Trimming shortened V by 7 bases and J by 4 bases, and 13 bases separated the two germline ends. Per germline, CDR1 LGHDT and CDR2 YNNKEL (reference sequence). CDR3 in DNA: TGTGCCAGCACCTCTAGCCCTGGCACCGGGGAGCTGTTTTTT. This sequence encodes CASTSSPGTGELFF.

This rearrangement joins TRBV19 to TRBJ2-5; no definite D call. This CDR3 region has 13 residues. V was pared by 6 bases and J by 0 bases, with 8 bases between. Per the germline V gene, CDR1 is LNHDA and CDR2 is SQIVND (reference sequence). The CDR3 DNA follows: TGTGCCAGTAGCAGGATGTACCAAGAGACCCAGTACTTC. This gives the protein CASSRMYQETQYF.

The rearrangement joins TRBV7-6 to TRBJ2-2; 10 nucleotides match TRBD2. The CDR3 spans 20 residues. The junction had 17 bases not matched to a gene; V was cut back by 5 bases and J by 2 bases. Germline V gene lookup returns CDR1 SGHVS and CDR2 FNYEAQ. The CDR3 protein is CASSRYGLAGDGSNTGELFF. The CDR3 DNA is TGTGCCAGCAGCCGTTATGGGCTAGCGGGAGACGGGAGTAACACCGGGGAGCTGTTTTTT.

This clone was seen once. This sequence joins TRBV11-2 and TRBJ2-7; 9 bases are shared with TRBD1. Germline V lookup: CDR1 SGHAT, CDR2 FQNNGV. Trimming cost V 2 bases and J 7 bases; bases outside gene matches: 12. The CDR3 totals 16 residues. The CDR3 spells CASSLRWGQGSREQYF. DNA of the CDR3: TGTGCCAGCAGCTTAAGGTGGGGACAGGGAAGTAGGGAGCAGTACTTC.

The chain has TRBV5-1 and TRBJ1-2, with a possible D match to TRBD1 (6 bases). The CDR3 consists of 15 residues. CDR1 and CDR2 (germline): SGHRS, YFSETQ. With 0 bases removed from V and 0 bases from J, the gap between germline ends came to 9 bases. CDR3 in DNA: TGCGCCAGCAGCTTGGACGGACAGCCTAACTATGGCTACACCTTC. It codes for CASSLDGQPNYGYTF. Complete variable domain (other parts from reference TRBV5-1 and TRBJ1-2): KAGVTQTPRYLIKTRGQQVTLSCSPISGHRSVSWYQQTPGQGLQFLFEYFSETQRNKGNFPGRFSGRQFSNSRSEMNVSTLELGDSALYLCASSLDGQPNYGYTFGSGTRLTVV.

The rearrangement links TRBV3-1 (or the pseudogene TRBV3-2) to TRBJ1-1; TRBD1 is a possible D gene (5 bases). The CDR3 extends over 12 amino acids. Germline CDR1 is LGHDT and CDR2 is YNNKEL (reference sequence). Trimming took 2 bases from V and 8 from J, leaving 9 bases between them. Here the CDR3 reads CASSQNRLEAFF. The CDR3 DNA sequence: TGTGCCAGCAGCCAAAACAGGTTGGAAGCTTTCTTT.

The chain links TRBV5-1 to TRBJ2-2; 9 bases line up with TRBD2. Germline values: CDR1 SGHRS, CDR2 YFSETQ. The CDR3 runs to 16 residues. Trimming cost V 6 bases and J 0 bases; bases outside gene matches: 6. CDR3 DNA: TGCGCCAGCACTCCAGGACTAGCGCCGAACACCGGGGAGCTGTTTTTT. Amino acid sequence: CASTPGLAPNTGELFF.

The rearrangement joins TRBV6-6 to TRBJ1-1, with 8 nucleotides matching TRBD1. CDR3 length: 15 amino acids. Trimming took 6 bases from V and 0 from J; bases not matched to a gene: 6. In germline, CDR1 is MNHNY, CDR2 SVGAGI (reference sequence). DNA for the CDR3: TGTGCCAGCAGCCTCAGGGGGCTGATGAACACTGAAGCTTTCTTT. Its translation: CASSLRGLMNTEAFF.

The rearrangement links TRBV15 to TRBJ2-3, with D maybe TRBD2 (6 bases). V shed 2 bases and J shed 5 bases, with 14 bases lying between them. Germline loops: CDR1 LNHNV, CDR2 YYDKDF (reference sequence). This CDR3 has 15 residues. The CDR3 loop is CATSRNRGERDTQYF. CDR3 sequence (DNA): TGTGCCACCAGCAGAAATCGCGGGGAGAGAGATACGCAGTATTTT.

V usage is TRBV14 and J usage is TRBJ2-7; TRBD1 aligns across 9 bases. The ends lost 4 bases at V and 3 bases at J; junction bases unmatched: 10. Germline V gives CDR1 SGHDN, CDR2 FVKESK. CDR3 size: 16 residues. CDR3 region: CASSLHSGTGLYEQYF. The DNA of the CDR3 is TGTGCCAGCAGCCTACACTCCGGGACAGGGCTCTACGAGCAGTACTTC.

The gene calls are TRBV28 and TRBJ2-7; no clear D. The CDR3 is made up of 14 amino acids. Germline V lookup: CDR1 MDHEN, CDR2 SYDVKM. Trimming stripped 6 bases from V and 9 bases from J, with 21 bases between. The CDR3 loop is CASRPSGLSIVQYF. CDR3 bases: TGTGCCAGCAGACCAAGTGGGCTATCGATAGTGCAGTACTTC. The whole variable domain, remainder taken from reference TRBV28 and TRBJ2-7, is DVKVTQSSRYLVKRTGEKVFLECVQDMDHENMFWYRQDPGLGLRLIYFSYDVKMKEKGDIPEGYSVSREKKERFSLILESASTNQTSMYLCASRPSGLSIVQYFGPGTRLTVT.